This TCR beta chain was recovered during a study of response to subunit inactivated influenza vaccine. This CDR3 is built from 16 residues. CDR1 and CDR2 (germline): SGHDT, YYEEEE. V shed 3 bases and J 4 bases; nucleotides not matched to a gene: 5. In its sample, this clonotype was seen a few times. Antigen unknown. Study outcomes and limitations: After each seasonal influenza vaccination, few new T cells are recruited, the authors suggested.

TCRdb reprocessed the RT-PCR reads with MiXCR, giving one entry per CDR3 protein. Counted here are 550,000 to 800,000 distinct CDR3 sequences, approximately 14% occurring once; the ten biggest clones make up 5.5% to 7%. The sample in question was PBMCs from blood, obtained less than 15 days before vaccination. This clonotype was sampled from a man aged 45-65 years who received an inactivated influenza vaccine. This sequence joins TRBV5-6 and TRBJ2-2; 11 positions match TRBD2. DNA for the CDR3: TGTGCCAGCAGCTGGGGGACTAGCGGATCCACCGGGGAGCTGTTTTTT. Its translation is CASSWGTSGSTGELFF.